This T cell receptor (beta chain) is from a study of shared clonotypes between healthy human individuals. In the study overall: Per donor, CD8 memory used one plate, CD8 naive used two, CD4 memory used three and CD4 naive used three.

CD45RO-negative, CCR7-positively selected cells formed the naive CD8 fraction, excluding terminally differentiated effector memory CD45RA+ cells. Only in-frame clones appear in the TCRdb table, and some are missing; sequencing was by immunoSEQ multiplex PCR. This sample yields some 2,100,000 clones, of which roughly 91% are seen a single time; roughly 1.8% belongs to the top ten. This CDR3 is 15 amino acids long. In germline, CDR1 is MNHNS, CDR2 SASEGT. The germline V and J ends were trimmed by 2 bases and 6 bases, with 13 bases remaining between them. The sequence derives from a man aged 18 to 30 in good health. Some clones in this sample may be carry-over from other donors' samples. The J gene is TRBJ1-4, the V gene TRBV6-1; D gene uncertain. Material for sequencing was naive CD8+ T cells from PBMCs. For the CDR3, the DNA is TGTGCCAGCAGTGAAATCGGCAGATCAGATGAAAAACTGTTTTTT. It encodes CASSEIGRSDEKLFF.